This entry lists 5 T cell receptor beta chains sequenced from one sample in a study of blood T cells in healthy people across ages. A second PCR of 7 to 11 cycles used a sample-barcoded 5' primer and a J-beta primer mix. TCRdb recomputed calls from the 5' RACE reads with MiXCR, one row per CDR3 protein. The table has about 1.1 million distinct CDR3 sequences, less than 45% seen once. Material: blood. Receptors were obtained from a man between 18 and 35 years old in good health.

This clonotype was picked up a small number of times. The chain is built from TRBV6-5 and TRBJ1-2, with a weak D call TRBD1 (5 bases). This CDR3 has 15 amino acids. The V gene's germline CDR1 is MNHEY and CDR2 SVGAGI. Trimming cost V 0 bases and J 6 bases, with 14 bases left between them. DNA for the CDR3: TGTGCCAGCAGTTACTCGGGTCGGGGGTTTAATGGCTACACCTTC. This sequence encodes CASSYSGRGFNGYTF.

Turning to this clonotype: This clone may be a read error of a much larger clone one base away. The J gene is TRBJ1-1, the V gene TRBV5-1, with D unresolved. The germline V gene encodes CDR1 SGHRS and CDR2 YFSETQ. The CDR3 has 13 residues. V lost 2 bases and J 5 bases, leaving 10 bases between the germline ends. CDR3 sequence: CASSFDKGTEAFF. CDR3 DNA: TGCGCCAGCAGCTTCGACAAGGGAACTGAAGCTTTCTTT.

The DNA of the CDR3 is TGCAGTGCTACACCTCGGGGACAAATCTCTGGCTACACCTTC. Its translation: CSATPRGQISGYTF. The chain recombines TRBV20-1 with TRBJ1-2; D might be TRBD1 (6 bases). Trimming removed 4 bases from V and 7 bases from J, with 19 bases in between. This CDR3 is built from 14 residues. CDR1 is DFQATT, CDR2 SNEGSKA, per germline (reference sequence).

The genes are TRBV6-2 or TRBV6-3 and TRBJ2-7, with D uncertain. CDR1 MNHEY and CDR2 SVGEGT come from the germline V gene. V lost 4 bases and J 7 bases, leaving 17 bases between the germline ends. The CDR3 is made up of 14 amino acids. CDR3 DNA sequence: TGTGCCAGCAGTTGGCCAAATACCTACAATGAGCAGTACTTC. Encoded protein: CASSWPNTYNEQYF.

V gene TRBV14 combines with J gene TRBJ2-4, with 7 bases matching TRBD1. The end of the DNA fits TRBJ2-7 better, so the J call may be wrong. The CDR3 length is 17 residues. Germline CDR1 reads SGHDN; CDR2 reads FVKESK. CDR3 loop: CASSLTGQRSTTYEQYF. Written as DNA, the CDR3 is TGTGCCAGCAGCCTAACGGGACAGCGATCTACCACCTACGAGCAGTACTTC.